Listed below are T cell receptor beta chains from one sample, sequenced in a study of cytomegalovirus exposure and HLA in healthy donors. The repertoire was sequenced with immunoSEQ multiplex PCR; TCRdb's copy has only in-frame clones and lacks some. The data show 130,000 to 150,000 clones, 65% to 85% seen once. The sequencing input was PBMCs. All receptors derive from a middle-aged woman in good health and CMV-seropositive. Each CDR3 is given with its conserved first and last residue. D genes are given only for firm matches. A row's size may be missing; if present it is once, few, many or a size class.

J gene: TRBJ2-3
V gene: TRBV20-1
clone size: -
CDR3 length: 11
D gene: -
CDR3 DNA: TGCAGTGCAGAGCGCACAGATACGCAGTATTTT
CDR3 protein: CSAERTDTQYF

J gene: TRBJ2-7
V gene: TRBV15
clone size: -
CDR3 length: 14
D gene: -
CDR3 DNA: TGTGCCACCAGCAGGCCATCCCTCAACGGCGAGCAGTACTTC
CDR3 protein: CATSRPSLNGEQYF

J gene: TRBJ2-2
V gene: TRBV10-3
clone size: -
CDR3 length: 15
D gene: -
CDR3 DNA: TGTGCCATCAGTGTTAGGGGTGTGAACACCGGGGAGCTGTTTTTT
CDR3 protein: CAISVRGVNTGELFF

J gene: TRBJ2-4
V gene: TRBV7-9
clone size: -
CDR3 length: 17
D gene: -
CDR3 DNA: TGTGCCAGCAGCTTATCAGCGGCCCCACTAGCCAAAAACATTCAGTACTTC
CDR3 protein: CASSLSAAPLAKNIQYF

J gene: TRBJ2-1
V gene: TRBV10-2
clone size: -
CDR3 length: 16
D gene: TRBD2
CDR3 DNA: TGCGCCAGCAGGTCTAGCGGGAGTGGCACCTACAATGAGCAGTTCTTC
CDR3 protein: CASRSSGSGTYNEQFF

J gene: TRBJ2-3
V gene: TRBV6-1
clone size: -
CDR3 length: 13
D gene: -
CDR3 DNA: TGTGCCAGCAGTTTCCGGGGCACAGATACGCAGTATTTT
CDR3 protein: CASSFRGTDTQYF

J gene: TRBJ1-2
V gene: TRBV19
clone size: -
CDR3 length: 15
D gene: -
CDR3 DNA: TGTGCCAGTAGTACGGACTTTCCCCGGGGGTATGGCTACACCTTC
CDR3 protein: CASSTDFPRGYGYTF

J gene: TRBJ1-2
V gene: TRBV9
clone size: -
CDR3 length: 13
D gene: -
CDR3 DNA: TGTGCCAGCAGCGCCCGGGACAAGACGGGCTACACCTTC
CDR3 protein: CASSARDKTGYTF

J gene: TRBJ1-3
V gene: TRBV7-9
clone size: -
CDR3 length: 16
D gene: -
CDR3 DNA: TGTGCCAGCAGCCCCTCGGGGGGGACCTCTGGAAACACCATATATTTT
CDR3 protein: CASSPSGGTSGNTIYF

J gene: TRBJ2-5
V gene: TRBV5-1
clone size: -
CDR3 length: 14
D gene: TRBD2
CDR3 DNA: TGCGCCAGCAGCTTGGTACTAGCGCAAGAGACCCAGTACTTC
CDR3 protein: CASSLVLAQETQYF

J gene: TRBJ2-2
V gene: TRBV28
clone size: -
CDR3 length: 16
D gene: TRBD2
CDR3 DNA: TGTGCCAGCAGTTTAGCGGGAGGACTTTCGGTCGGGGAGCTGTTTTTT
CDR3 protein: CASSLAGGLSVGELFF

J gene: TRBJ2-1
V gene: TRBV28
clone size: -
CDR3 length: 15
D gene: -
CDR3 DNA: TGTGCCAGCAGTAAGATCGAAGGGGGCTACAATGAGCAGTTCTTC
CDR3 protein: CASSKIEGGYNEQFF

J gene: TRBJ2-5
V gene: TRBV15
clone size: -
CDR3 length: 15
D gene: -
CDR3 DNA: TGTGCCACCAGCAGAGATCTAGACTCTGGGGAGACCCAGTACTTC
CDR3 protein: CATSRDLDSGETQYF

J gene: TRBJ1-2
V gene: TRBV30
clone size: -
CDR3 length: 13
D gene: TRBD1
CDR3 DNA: TGTGCCTGGACAACAGGGGGGGGTGATGGCTACACCTTC
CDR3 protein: CAWTTGGGDGYTF

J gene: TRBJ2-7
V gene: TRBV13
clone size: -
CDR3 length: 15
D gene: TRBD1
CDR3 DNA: TGTGCCAGCAGCTCTGGACAGGGGGGGTCCTACGAGCAGTACTTC
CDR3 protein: CASSSGQGGSYEQYF

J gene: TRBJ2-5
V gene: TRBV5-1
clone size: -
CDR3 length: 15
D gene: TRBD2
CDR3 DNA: TGCGCCAGCAGCTTGGCTAGCGGGGGATCAGAGACCCAGTACTTC
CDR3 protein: CASSLASGGSETQYF

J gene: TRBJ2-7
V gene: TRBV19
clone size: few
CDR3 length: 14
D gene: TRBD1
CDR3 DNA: TGTGCCAGTAGTCCCGGGACAGAAACCTACGAGCAGTACTTC
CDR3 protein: CASSPGTETYEQYF

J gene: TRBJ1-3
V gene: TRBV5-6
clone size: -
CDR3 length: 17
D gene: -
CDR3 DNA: TGTGCCAGCAGCTTGTTTACGTCTTCGAGCTCTGGAAACACCATATATTTT
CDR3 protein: CASSLFTSSSSGNTIYF

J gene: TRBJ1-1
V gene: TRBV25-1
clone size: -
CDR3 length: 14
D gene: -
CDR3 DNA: TGTGCCAGCAGTGGAACACAGGGGAACACTGAAGCTTTCTTT
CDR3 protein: CASSGTQGNTEAFF

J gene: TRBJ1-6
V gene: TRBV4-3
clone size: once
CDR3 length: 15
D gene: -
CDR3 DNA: TGCGCCAGCAGCCTCACAGACGATGTCAATTCACCCCTCCACTTT
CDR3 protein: CASSLTDDVNSPLHF

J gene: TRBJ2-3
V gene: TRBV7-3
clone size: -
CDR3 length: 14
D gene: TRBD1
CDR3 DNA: TGTGCCAGCAGCTTAGTAGGGGGCGGAGATACGCAGTATTTT
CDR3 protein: CASSLVGGGDTQYF

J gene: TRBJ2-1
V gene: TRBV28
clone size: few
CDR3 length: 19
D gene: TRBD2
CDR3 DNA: TGTGCCAGCGCGCGGCGGGGGAGGACTAGCGGGGGTTCCTACAATGAGCAGTTCTTC
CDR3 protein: CASARRGRTSGGSYNEQFF

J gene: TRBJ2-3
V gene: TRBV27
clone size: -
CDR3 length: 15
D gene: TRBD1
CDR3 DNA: TGTGCCAGCAGTTCAACAGGGGCAAGCACAGATACGCAGTATTTT
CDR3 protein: CASSSTGASTDTQYF

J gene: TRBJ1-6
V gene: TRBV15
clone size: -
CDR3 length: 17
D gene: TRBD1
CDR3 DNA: TGTGCCACCAGCATCCGGGACAGGGGGATGTTAAATTCACCCCTCCACTTT
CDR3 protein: CATSIRDRGMLNSPLHF

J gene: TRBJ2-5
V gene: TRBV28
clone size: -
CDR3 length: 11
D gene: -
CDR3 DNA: TGTGCCAGCACCCCGGGAGAGACCCAGTACTTC
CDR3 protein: CASTPGETQYF

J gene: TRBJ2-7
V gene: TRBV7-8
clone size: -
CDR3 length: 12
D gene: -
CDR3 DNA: TGTGCCAGCAGCCTCACAGGGCCCGAGCAGTACTTC
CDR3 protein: CASSLTGPEQYF

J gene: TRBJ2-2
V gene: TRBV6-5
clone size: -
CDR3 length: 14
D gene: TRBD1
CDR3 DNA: TGTGCCAGCAGTTACGGCCAGGGGGCCGGGGAGCTGTTTTTT
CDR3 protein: CASSYGQGAGELFF

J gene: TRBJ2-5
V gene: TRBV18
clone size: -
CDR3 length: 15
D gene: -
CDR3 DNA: TGTGCCAGCTCACCGGGTCAGGGTGAAATGGAGACCCAGTACTTC
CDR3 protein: CASSPGQGEMETQYF

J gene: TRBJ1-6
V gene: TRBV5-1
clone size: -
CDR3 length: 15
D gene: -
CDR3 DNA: TGCGCCAGCAGCTTGGCGCAGGGTGGTAATTCACCCCTCCACTTT
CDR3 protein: CASSLAQGGNSPLHF

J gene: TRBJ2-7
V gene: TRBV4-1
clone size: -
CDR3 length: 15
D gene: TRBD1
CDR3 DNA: TGCGCCAGCAGCCAAGAGGTGGACAGGGTATACGAGCAGTACTTC
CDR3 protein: CASSQEVDRVYEQYF

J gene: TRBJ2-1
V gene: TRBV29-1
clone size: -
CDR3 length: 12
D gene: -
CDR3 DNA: TGCAGCGTTGACTGGGGCTTCGATGAGCAGTTCTTC
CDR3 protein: CSVDWGFDEQFF

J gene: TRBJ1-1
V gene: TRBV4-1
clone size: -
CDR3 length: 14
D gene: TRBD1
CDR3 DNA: TGCGCCAGCAGCCGGATCGGGACAGAAGGTGAAGCTTTCTTT
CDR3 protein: CASSRIGTEGEAFF

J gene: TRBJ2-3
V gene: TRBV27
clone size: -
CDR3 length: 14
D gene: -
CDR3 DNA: TGTGCCAGCAGTTTTCGTCTACTAGGGGATACGCAGTATTTT
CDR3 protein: CASSFRLLGDTQYF

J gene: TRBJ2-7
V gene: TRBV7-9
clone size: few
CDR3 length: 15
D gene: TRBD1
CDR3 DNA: TGTGCCAGCAGCACGGGACAGGCGAGCTCCTACGAGCAGTACTTC
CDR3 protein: CASSTGQASSYEQYF

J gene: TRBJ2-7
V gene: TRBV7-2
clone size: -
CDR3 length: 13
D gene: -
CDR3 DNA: TGTGCCAGCAGCTCCCAGGGTGGGTACGAGCAGTACTTC
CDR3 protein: CASSSQGGYEQYF

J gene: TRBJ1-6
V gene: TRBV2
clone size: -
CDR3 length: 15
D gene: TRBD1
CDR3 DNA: TGTGCCAGCAGCGTACTACAGGGGGCTCAGGGACCCCTCCACTTT
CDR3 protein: CASSVLQGAQGPLHF

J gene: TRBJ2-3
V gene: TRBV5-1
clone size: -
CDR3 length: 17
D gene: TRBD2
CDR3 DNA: TGCGCCAGCAGCTTGGGGGGACTAGTGAAAACCACAGATACGCAGTATTTT
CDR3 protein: CASSLGGLVKTTDTQYF

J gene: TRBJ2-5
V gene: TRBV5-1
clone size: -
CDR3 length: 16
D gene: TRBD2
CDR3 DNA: TGCGCCAGCAGCTTCACTAGCGGAGCCTCCCGAGAGACCCAGTACTTC
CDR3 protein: CASSFTSGASRETQYF

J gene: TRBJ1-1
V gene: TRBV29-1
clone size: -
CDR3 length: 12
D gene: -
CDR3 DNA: TGCAGCGTTTCCACAGGGACCACTGAAGCTTTCTTT
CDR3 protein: CSVSTGTTEAFF

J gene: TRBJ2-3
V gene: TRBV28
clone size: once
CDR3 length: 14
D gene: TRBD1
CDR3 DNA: TGTGCCAGCAGTTCGGGACAGTACACAGATACGCAGTATTTT
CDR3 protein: CASSSGQYTDTQYF

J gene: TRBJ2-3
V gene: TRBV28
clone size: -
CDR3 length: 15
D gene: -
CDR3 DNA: TGTGCCAGCAGTGGCGGGGGCTCTAGCACAGATACGCAGTATTTT
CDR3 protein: CASSGGGSSTDTQYF

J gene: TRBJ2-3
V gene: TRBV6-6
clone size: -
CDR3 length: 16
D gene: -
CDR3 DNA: TGTGCCAGCACCCCCTCCCGGCTAGGGGGCACAGATACGCAGTATTTT
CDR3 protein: CASTPSRLGGTDTQYF

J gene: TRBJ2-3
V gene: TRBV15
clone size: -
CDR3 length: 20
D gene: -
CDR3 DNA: TGTGCCACCAGCAGATCATTTCCCGGGACAGGACTAGGGATTGATGATACGCAGTATTTT
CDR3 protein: CATSRSFPGTGLGIDDTQYF

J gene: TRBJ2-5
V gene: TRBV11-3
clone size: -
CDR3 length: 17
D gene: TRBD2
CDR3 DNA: TGTGCCAGCAGCTTAGGTGGCGGATCCGGGAGGCAAGAGACCCAGTACTTC
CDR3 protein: CASSLGGGSGRQETQYF

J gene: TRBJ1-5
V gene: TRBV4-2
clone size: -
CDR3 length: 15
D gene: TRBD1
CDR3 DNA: TGTGCCAGCAGCCAAGACCGGACAGGGCACCCGCCCCAGCATTTT
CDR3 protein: CASSQDRTGHPPQHF

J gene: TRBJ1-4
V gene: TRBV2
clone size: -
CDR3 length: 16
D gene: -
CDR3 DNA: TGTGCCAGCAGTGAAGCGATGGGAGGTTTAAGTGAAAAACTGTTTTTT
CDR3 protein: CASSEAMGGLSEKLFF

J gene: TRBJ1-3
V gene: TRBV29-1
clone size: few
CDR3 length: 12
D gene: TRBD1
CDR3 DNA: TGCAGCGGCAGACAGGGGGACAACACCATATATTTT
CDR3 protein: CSGRQGDNTIYF